The 9 T cell receptor beta chains reported below all come from one sample, sequenced in a study of beta chain features in type 1 diabetes. Study conclusions and caveats: Type 1 diabetes patients showed a moderate but significant shortening of TCRB CDR3s in all four CD4+ subsets.

Their target antigens are unknown. The sequenced template was cDNA made from the entire isolated RNA. Clones were sequenced by immunoSEQ multiplex PCR, and TCRdb holds only the in-frame ones, with some missing. This table has some 160,000 clones, 7% to 9.5% appearing once. Sequenced: central memory CD4+ T cells from blood. The origin of the receptors is a woman younger than 45 with type 1 diabetes.

CDR3 in amino acids: CASSGTGSFSDTQYF. As DNA, the CDR3 is TGCGCCAGCAGCGGGACAGGAAGTTTTTCAGATACGCAGTATTTT. V usage is TRBV5-1 and J usage is TRBJ2-3; 8 bases align to TRBD1. The V and J ends lost 4 bases and 4 bases, in that order; junction bases with no gene match: 8. The CDR3 spans 15 residues. Germline V lookup: CDR1 SGHRS, CDR2 YFSETQ.

CDR3 in amino acids: CASSLRDSGKAFF. The CDR3 DNA sequence: TGTGCCAGCAGCTTAAGAGACAGCGGGAAAGCTTTCTTT. V and J are TRBV7-3 and TRBJ1-1, with a weak D call TRBD1 (5 bases). The CDR3 totals 13 residues. Germline V CDR1 and CDR2: SGHTA, FQGTGA. V dropped 1 base and J dropped 9 bases, with 12 bases sitting between them.

This clone was seen only a few times. The V call is TRBV25-1, the J call TRBJ1-4; unclear D gene. The CDR3 totals 17 residues. Germline values: CDR1 MGHDK, CDR2 SYGVNS. V was trimmed by 1 base and J by 0 bases, leaving 12 bases between them. The CDR3 bases are TGTGCCAGCAGTGAATCCTATTCCTTTGCAACTAATGAAAAACTGTTTTTT. This codes for CASSESYSFATNEKLFF.

The chain recombines TRBV29-1 with TRBJ1-2; D is uncertain. V dropped 4 bases and J dropped 5 bases, with 8 bases sitting between them. CDR3 length equals 11 residues. The germline CDR1 and CDR2 sequences are SQVTM and ANQGSEA. The CDR3 region is CSVAEYYGYTF. The CDR3 nucleotides are TGCAGCGTTGCGGAGTATTATGGCTACACCTTC.

This clone was counted between two and nine times. This rearrangement joins TRBV14 to TRBJ2-1, with 9 bases that match TRBD2. V lost 2 bases, J lost 2 bases, and 13 bases stayed unmatched. The CDR3 extends over 19 amino acids. Germline CDR1 and CDR2: SGHDN and FVKESK. The CDR3 loop reads CASSQPRVSGSGTYNEQFF. CDR3 sequence (DNA): TGTGCCAGCAGCCAACCGAGGGTTAGCGGGAGCGGGACCTACAATGAGCAGTTCTTC. Based on the CDR3 plus reference TRBV14 and TRBJ2-1, the full variable domain is EAGVTQFPSHSVIEKGQTVTLRCDPISGHDNLYWYRRVMGKEIKFLLHFVKESKQDESGMPNNRFLAERTGGTYSTLKVQPAELEDSGVYFCASSQPRVSGSGTYNEQFFGPGTRLTVL.

This clone was seen only a few times. The chain couples TRBV4-1 to TRBJ2-3, with 7 bases that match TRBD2. The CDR3 is 18 amino acids. The V and J ends lost 0 bases and 0 bases, in that order; junction bases with no gene match: 9. Germline-derived CDR1 and CDR2 are MGHRA and YSYEKL. This chain's CDR3 is CASSQDIVAGVSTDTQYF. Written as DNA, the CDR3 is TGCGCCAGCAGCCAAGATATAGTGGCGGGGGTTAGCACAGATACGCAGTATTTT.

V is TRBV27 and J is TRBJ1-2; 9 bases agree with TRBD1. Germline V gene lookup returns CDR1 MNHEY and CDR2 SMNVEV (reference sequence). The CDR3 has 17 amino acids. V lost 4 bases to trimming and J lost 5 bases; unmatched junction nucleotides: 14. The CDR3 region is CASSSRGQGPRGYGYTF. The CDR3 coding sequence is TGTGCCAGCAGTTCCCGAGGACAGGGGCCTCGAGGGTATGGCTACACCTTC.

V is TRBV15 and J is TRBJ2-3, with D possibly being TRBD1 (5 bases). V was cut by 1 base and J by 4 bases, with 12 bases left in between. The germline CDR1 and CDR2 sequences are LNHNV and YYDKDF (reference sequence). This CDR3 is 15 amino acids long. CDR3 sequence reads: CATSRVDSTPDTQYF. CDR3 coding DNA: TGTGCCACCAGCAGAGTAGACAGTACCCCAGATACGCAGTATTTT.

The chain links TRBV5-1 to TRBJ1-1; D gene ambiguous. The CDR3 runs 14 residues. Germline CDR1 and CDR2: SGHRS and YFSETQ. V gave up 5 bases and J gave up 5 bases, with 16 bases separating them. The CDR3 DNA is TGCGCCAGCAGGTCGGGGAATGAGGAAACTGAAGCTTTCTTT. The encoded protein is CASRSGNEETEAFF.